This TCR beta chain is drawn from a study of T-cell memory formation after mild COVID-19. TCRdb re-called the 5' RACE reads with MiXCR, one entry per CDR3 protein. In the table there are 190,000 or so distinct CDR3 sequences, around 21% of which are singletons. The CDR3 loop spans 15 amino acids. V was cut by 5 bases and J by 4 bases, with 12 bases left in between. Study-wide results and limits: Among CD4+ contracting clones, most were CM and EM, and CD8+ ones EMRA. What remained unconfirmed was the SARS-CoV-2 specificity of second-wave clones peaking on day 37. Memory from before infection featured some responding clones, which suggests cross-reactive memory joined.

Comment on this clonotype: The target antigen is unknown.

What was sequenced was PBMCs or a T cell subset sorted from them (not recorded which). The sequence was obtained from an adult woman who had mild COVID-19 (a few samples of this study predate the infection). Cell type and time point are not known. The V call is TRBV12-3 or TRBV12-4, the J call TRBJ1-6; tentatively, D is TRBD1 (6 bases). CDR3 sequence reads: CASSIGTYYNSPLHF. For the CDR3, the DNA is TGTGCCAGCAGTATCGGGACATATTATAATTCACCCCTCCACTTT.